This T cell receptor beta chain was observed in a study of T cell clusters in autoimmune cytopenias. General study points: Physiological T cell clusters of healthy donors were apparently absent in primary autoimmune cytopenia patients.

By frequency, this clonotype registers medium-sized (0.01 to 0.1%). Its target is not known. TRB amplification used roughly 250 ng of peripheral blood genomic DNA. CDR3 length equals 13 residues. Multiplex touch-down PCR amplified TRB using TRB-A and TRB-B pools in one tube. TCRdb reprocessed the multiplex PCR reads and keeps a single row for each CDR3 protein, giving no DNA. The sample table includes roughly 3,000 distinct CDR3 sequences. Input material: peripheral blood. The J gene is TRBJ2-7, the V gene TRBV12-3 or TRBV12-4; with no DNA, the TCRdb D assignment of TRBD1 cannot be verified. The clonotype comes from a human donor with an autoimmune cytopenia, with autoimmune hepatitis or in good health (not recorded which). CDR3 in amino acids: CASSLSMGDEQYF.